This T cell receptor (beta chain) was documented in a study of shared clonotypes between healthy human individuals. Background on the study: In total, the donors were two women and three men aged 18 to 49. CD4 naive and CD4 memory each took three plates per donor, while CD8 naive took two and CD8 memory one. Study-wide findings and caveats: Expectations were that clonotype sharing among donors would be affected by sequencing depth.

Measured with immunoSEQ multiplex PCR; TCRdb has only the in-frame clones, and not every one. Of 2,500,000 or so clones listed, roughly 90% are singletons. To note about this clone: Its antigen is undetermined.

The CDR3 loop spans 15 amino acids. V shed 7 bases and J shed 4 bases, with 14 bases lying between them. Per the germline V gene, CDR1 is MNHEY and CDR2 is SVGAGI. V usage is TRBV6-5 and J usage is TRBJ2-6; D remains ambiguous. The clonotype comes from a man aged 18 to 30 in good health. Some clones in this sample may be carry-over from other donors' samples. Sequencing input: naive CD4+ T cells from PBMCs. The subset: CD45RA+ positively selected. The CDR3 DNA is TGTGCCAGCACTAAGTCCCCCTCCGGGGCCAACGTCCTGACTTTC. Translating it yields CASTKSPSGANVLTF.